These T cell receptor beta chains were read from a single sample in a study of cytomegalovirus exposure and HLA in healthy donors. TCRdb keeps only in-frame clones here, not all; method: immunoSEQ multiplex PCR. Of more than 65,000 clones in the sample, around 79% were seen once. Specimen: PBMCs. These receptors were taken from a woman between 40 and 55 years old in good health and CMV-seropositive. Both conserved end residues are part of each CDR3. A D gene is named only where the DNA matches it firmly. Size is omitted from some rows. Given values are once, few, many or a class for expanded clones.

.	.	TRBJ2-2	TRBV6-5	CASSYEKTSFTGELFF	TGTGCCAGCAGTTACGAGAAGACTAGTTTCACCGGGGAGCTGTTTTTT
.	TRBD2	TRBJ2-7	TRBV4-2	CASSHRTSGSYYEQYF	TGTGCCAGCAGCCACCGTACTAGCGGGAGCTACTACGAGCAGTACTTC
.	.	TRBJ2-7	TRBV5-4	CASSLGLDPYEQYF	TGTGCCAGCAGCTTGGGACTAGACCCCTACGAGCAGTACTTC
.	TRBD2	TRBJ2-1	TRBV5-1	CASSLGSSGRYNEQFF	TGCGCCAGCAGCTTGGGTTCTAGCGGGCGCTACAATGAGCAGTTCTTC
.	.	TRBJ1-4	TRBV12-1	CASSYFCWRGRREKLFF	.
.	.	TRBJ2-3	TRBV6-1	CASQKTVTDTQYF	TGTGCCAGCCAAAAGACAGTCACAGATACGCAGTATTTT
few	TRBD1	TRBJ1-2	TRBV29-1	CSGDKTGTGAPGYGYTF	TGCAGCGGTGATAAAACCGGGACAGGGGCCCCTGGCTATGGCTACACCTTC
.	.	TRBJ1-5	TRBV15	CATSDRQYSNQPQHF	TGTGCCACCAGCGACCGACAGTATAGCAATCAGCCCCAGCATTTT
.	TRBD1	TRBJ1-6	TRBV10-1	CASSEGRRLEDVGQVSNSPLHF	TGCGCCAGCAGTGAGGGCCGGAGACTTGAGGATGTAGGACAGGTATCTAATTCACCCCTCCACTTT
.	.	TRBJ2-1	TRBV5-4	CASLVRLANNEQFF	TGTGCCAGCCTCGTTCGGCTAGCGAACAATGAGCAGTTCTTC
.	.	TRBJ1-1	TRBV5-1	CASSLLSSTEAFF	TGCGCCAGCAGCTTGCTCTCCTCCACTGAAGCTTTCTTT
.	.	TRBJ2-1	TRBV9	CASSVAQDPYNEQFF	TGTGCCAGCAGCGTAGCACAGGACCCCTACAATGAGCAGTTCTTC
.	TRBD1	TRBJ2-1	TRBV6-6	CASSFGTDNEQFF	TGTGCCAGCAGTTTCGGGACAGACAATGAGCAGTTCTTC
.	TRBD2	TRBJ2-3	TRBV2	CASSAAHLGGGLDTQYF	TGTGCCAGCAGTGCGGCTCACCTGGGCGGGGGGCTAGATACGCAGTATTTT
.	TRBD2	TRBJ2-1	TRBV14	CASSTLAGRRANEQFF	TGTGCCAGCAGTACTCTAGCGGGAAGGCGAGCGAATGAGCAGTTCTTC
.	.	TRBJ1-5	TRBV27	CASSSGRENQPQHF	TGTGCCAGCAGTTCCGGACGGGAGAATCAGCCCCAGCATTTT
.	.	TRBJ1-1	TRBV6-1	CASSETVRVSQAFF	TGTGCCAGCAGTGAAACTGTCAGGGTTTCGCAAGCTTTCTTT
.	TRBD1	TRBJ1-2	TRBV5-1	CASSLRTGADLRYTF	TGCGCCAGCAGCTTGAGGACAGGGGCGGATTTACGCTACACCTTC
.	TRBD1	TRBJ2-7	TRBV5-6	CASSLYRDRVDEQYF	TGTGCCAGCAGCTTGTACCGGGACAGGGTCGACGAGCAGTACTTC
.	TRBD1	TRBJ2-1	TRBV9	CASSVLGTVNNEQFF	TGTGCCAGCAGCGTCCTGGGGACAGTCAACAATGAGCAGTTCTTC
.	TRBD1	TRBJ1-2	TRBV4-2	CASSPDRGGYTF	TGTGCCAGCAGTCCGGACAGGGGCGGCTACACCTTC
.	TRBD2	TRBJ2-3	TRBV19	CASNVAGPSTDTQYF	TGTGCCAGTAATGTAGCGGGCCCTAGCACAGATACGCAGTATTTT
.	TRBD2	TRBJ2-7	TRBV27	CASSLLAGGEQYF	TGTGCCAGCAGTTTACTAGCGGGAGGCGAGCAGTACTTC
once	.	TRBJ1-1	TRBV6-5	CASSYSGSEAFF	TGTGCCAGCAGTTACTCGGGCTCTGAAGCTTTCTTT
.	TRBD1	TRBJ2-6	TRBV25-1	CASSERQGADGANVLTF	TGTGCCAGCAGTGAGAGACAGGGGGCGGACGGGGCCAACGTCCTGACTTTC
.	.	TRBJ1-4	TRBV7-8	CASSLEARGHEKLFF	TGTGCCAGCAGCTTAGAGGCCAGGGGCCATGAAAAACTGTTTTTT
.	.	TRBJ2-1	TRBV5-1	CASSLAPDWDEQFF	TGCGCCAGCAGCTTGGCTCCAGACTGGGATGAGCAGTTCTTC
.	TRBD1	TRBJ1-1	TRBV19	CASSRQGETNEAFF	TGTGCCAGTAGTCGTCAGGGGGAAACGAATGAAGCTTTCTTT
.	TRBD1	TRBJ1-4	TRBV6-5	CASSTSGGTNEKLFF	TGTGCCAGCAGTACGTCAGGGGGAACTAATGAAAAACTGTTTTTT
.	TRBD1	TRBJ1-2	TRBV7-2	CASSSGQGAYGYTF	TGTGCCAGCAGCTCCGGACAGGGGGCATATGGCTACACCTTC
few	.	TRBJ2-2	TRBV2	CASSIAGAGELFF	TGTGCCAGCAGCATAGCCGGGGCCGGGGAGCTGTTTTTT
.	.	TRBJ1-2	TRBV6-1	CASSVSQNYGYTF	TGTGCCAGCAGTGTATCACAGAACTATGGCTACACCTTC
once	.	TRBJ1-2	TRBV7-3	CASGFLGPRWDRPGYTF	TGTGCCAGTGGGTTCTTGGGGCCCCGCTGGGATAGGCCTGGCTACACCTTC
.	TRBD2	TRBJ2-2	TRBV11-2	CASSAGTSAAGELFF	TGTGCCAGCAGCGCGGGGACTAGCGCCGCCGGGGAGCTGTTTTTT
.	TRBD1	TRBJ1-2	TRBV19	CAGSGTGLYGYTF	TGTGCCGGATCAGGGACAGGACTCTATGGCTACACCTTC
once	TRBD2	TRBJ2-3	TRBV6-4	CASSDWLSGKQYF	TGTGCCAGCAGTGACTGGCTTAGCGGGAAGCAGTATTTT
.	.	TRBJ1-1	TRBV27	CASRSYRRTEAFF	TGTGCCAGCAGAAGCTACCGGCGGACTGAAGCTTTCTTT
.	TRBD2	TRBJ2-1	TRBV27	CASSRLGGRDNEQFF	TGTGCCAGCAGTAGATTGGGCGGGAGAGACAATGAGCAGTTCTTC
.	.	TRBJ1-1	TRBV6-5	CASSYYEGEAFF	TGTGCCAGCAGTTACTACGAGGGTGAAGCTTTCTTT
.	.	TRBJ1-4	TRBV19	CATKREKLFF	TGTGCCACAAAGCGAGAAAAACTGTTTTTT
.	.	TRBJ1-2	TRBV28	CASSEGDYGYTF	TGTGCCAGCAGTGAAGGGGACTATGGCTACACCTTC
few	.	TRBJ2-2	TRBV5-1	CASSPYVTGELFF	TGCGCCAGCAGCCCGTATGTCACCGGGGAGCTGTTTTTT
.	TRBD1	TRBJ1-4	TRBV27	CASSSQEGQINATNEKLFF	TGTGCCAGCAGCTCCCAGGAGGGACAGATTAACGCAACTAATGAAAAACTGTTTTTT
.	.	TRBJ1-1	TRBV2	CASSFQITGIAPEAFF	TGTGCCAGCAGTTTTCAGATAACAGGGATTGCCCCCGAAGCTTTCTTT
.	.	TRBJ1-4	TRBV6-5	CAVLGQNEKLFF	TGTGCCGTTCTAGGACAGAATGAAAAACTGTTTTTT
.	.	TRBJ2-5	TRBV29-1	CSVQKGASEAETQYF	TGCAGCGTCCAAAAGGGGGCTAGCGAGGCAGAGACCCAGTACTTC
.	TRBD2	TRBJ2-5	TRBV5-1	CASSLLAGGAQETQYF	TGCGCCAGCAGCTTGTTAGCGGGGGGGGCTCAAGAGACCCAGTACTTC
.	.	TRBJ2-7	TRBV6-5	CASQDERRYEQYF	TGTGCCAGCCAAGACGAGAGGCGGTACGAGCAGTACTTC
.	TRBD2	TRBJ2-1	TRBV5-4	CASSDSGLPYNEQFF	TGTGCCAGCAGCGACTCGGGACTACCCTACAATGAGCAGTTCTTC
.	.	TRBJ2-2	TRBV7-8	CASSSLGGTGTGELFF	TGTGCCAGCAGCTCCCTGGGTGGAACGGGCACCGGGGAGCTGTTTTTT